This TCR beta chain was recorded in a study of HIV-infected patients and healthy controls (dated by TCRdb to between 2014 and 2016). Broadly, across the study: CD4 counts were modestly but significantly increased in 14 of 16 patients after three months of therapy, but they remained below normal ranges. CD8 counts showed no consistent shift during early therapy, whereas the CD4:CD8 ratio rose slightly. Viral load became undetectable in about 65% of the 16 patients by the second bleed and in all patients after a further year of therapy. Relative to controls, total CDR3 counts per chain did not differ significantly, and patients lacked overall T-cell lymphocytopenia. The study asked whether deep sequencing of the TCR repertoire from small blood samples of HIV patients could detect immune perturbation and reconstitution.

Reverse transcription of about 500 ng RNA was performed with SuperScript III using primers directed against the alpha and beta constant regions. Alpha and beta chain libraries were generated separately via chain-specific third strand synthesis with multiplexing indices. In the protocol, all rearrangements within a chain were amplified with a single primer pair so that primer bias was avoided, and molecular barcodes were added to each cDNA molecule. The SP2 sequencing primer site and a random hexamer were carried on a 5' RACE adapter, to which purified cDNA was joined by T4 RNA Ligase 1. Second strand synthesis was primed from the SP2 site with Phusion polymerase, using slow temperature ramps to favor optimal annealing. Each molecule's 12-nucleotide barcode consisted of two random hexamer sequences, both added before amplification and joined together. P5 and P7 adapter elements plus a second index were added in a short first PCR, which was followed by an approximately 25-cycle amplification PCR with P5s and P7 primers. In total the libraries went through 25 to 35 PCR cycles, after which the libraries were quantified on a Qubit, sized on a Bioanalyzer, and diluted to approximately 3.9 nM. Sequencing of the normalized libraries was done on an Illumina MiSeq using 2 x 250 paired-end kits. MinElute columns were the means by which the reverse transcription reactions were cleaned up, and the reactions were eluted into roughly 10 ul Tris-Cl. Adapter ligations ran for approximately 25 hours at 16 degrees C and were afterwards cleaned with AMPure XP beads at a 1:1 ratio. In the source study's methods: A modified Decombinator processed the demultiplexed FASTQ files and output V, J, insert and barcode information. Sequences that shared a barcode but differed from the dominant sequence were discarded as errors, and original cDNA molecules were estimated by counting barcodes clustered at Levenshtein distance 3. The R packages ineq, vegan, igraph and RCytoscape were used for downstream analyses, together with IMGT nomenclature and CDR3 definitions. To avoid skew from clonal expansion, each TCR was counted once, and V gene usage was computed over distinct sequences. Whenever two unique CDR3 amino acid sequences within a donor differed by a single Levenshtein edit, similarity networks linked them. Published HIV-specific CDR3s (around 92 alpha, fewer than 900 beta) and CMV-specific CDR3s (roughly 14 alpha, 200 to 300 beta) were assembled and queried against the repertoires. It was shown by random subsampling to size-matched repertoires that the decreased diversity of patients was not caused by their lower sequence numbers. TCRdb applied fastp at Q25 and MiXCR to the public reads, then kept only in-frame beta chains. Duplicate CDR3 protein sequences are folded into a single record with the most common DNA and genes. These V and J calls originate from TCRdb's pipeline instead of the authors' own analysis. This sample lists some 20,000 distinct CDR3 sequences; under 9% were detected once. In total, the top ten clones hold 21% of the sample.

Overall study results and their limits: Alpha-chain CDR3s from MAIT cells appeared at high frequency in healthy controls but were severely depleted in HIV+ repertoires. The apparent post-therapy recovery of the Gini index in HIV-infected patients was not reproduced in size-matched repertoire data. Healthy controls shared more CDR3s between individuals than HIV+ patients, by Jaccard index and by count of highly shared sequences. Slight age and sex profile differences between the study cohorts did not explain the observed diversity differences. Treated samples represented only 3 to 4 months of therapy, a duration arguably insufficient for detecting immune reconstitution in view of low adult thymic output. Rare events from HIV-infected data received too much weight under size-matching, and comparisons were complicated by unequal numbers of distinct sequences between patients and controls. HIV-infected repertoires showed significantly elevated mean Gini indices relative to controls, which possibly reflects oligoclonality. Significantly different mean usage between HIV-infected patients and controls was observed for eight alpha and eight beta V genes. During therapy, a significant decrease in frequency was seen for HIV-associated CDR3s, whereas no significant change was found for CMV-associated CDR3s, although most of them became more frequent. The pairing of alpha and beta chains was not determined in the samples. A major limit on how widely the findings apply, in the view of the authors, was that only sixteen HIV-infected individuals were processed. The use of whole blood limited sequencing depth and precluded separation of the dynamics of distinct T-cell subpopulations. The study did not determine donor HLA types. Compared with untreated HIV+ repertoires, healthy control repertoires had roughly threefold more distinct CDR3s and higher Shannon diversity.

Follow-up blood was drawn from HIV-infected patients roughly three months, about 14 weeks, after the initiation of antiretroviral therapy. Whole blood was used without fractionating the cells, so the repertoire represented all peripheral T cells without sorting. For RNA extraction, roughly 2.6 ml of peripheral blood was drawn into Tempus tubes. Patients were deemed ineligible for enrollment if they had febrile or AIDS-related illness, tumors, hepatitis B or C coinfection, immunomodulatory therapy, recent vaccination or treatment interruptions. Residual genomic DNA was removed with the TURBO-DNase kit and globin mRNA was depleted with GLOBINclear. The junction shows trimming of 3 bases on V and 5 bases on J, plus 17 bases between the germline ends. The CDR3, cysteine through phenylalanine, is 14 amino acids long. The retained sequence is limited to the CDR3, 42 bases, with the frame set at the first base. From a lookup of the germline V gene (reference sequence), CDR1 and CDR2 are GTSNPN and SVGIG.

This clonotype has a count of ten or more. Its antigen is not yet known. No base quality information exists; no much larger clone differs at one position. The clonotype originates from an adult with HIV infection. The sample in question was blood, obtained during antiretroviral therapy. The chain was built from TRBV30 and TRBJ2-7; the D gene is perhaps TRBD1 or TRBD2, each of them matching over 5 bases. Here the CDR3 is given as CAWRRPGQGNEQYF. The sequence in DNA is TGTGCCTGGAGACGGCCGGGGCAGGGTAACGAGCAGTACTTC.